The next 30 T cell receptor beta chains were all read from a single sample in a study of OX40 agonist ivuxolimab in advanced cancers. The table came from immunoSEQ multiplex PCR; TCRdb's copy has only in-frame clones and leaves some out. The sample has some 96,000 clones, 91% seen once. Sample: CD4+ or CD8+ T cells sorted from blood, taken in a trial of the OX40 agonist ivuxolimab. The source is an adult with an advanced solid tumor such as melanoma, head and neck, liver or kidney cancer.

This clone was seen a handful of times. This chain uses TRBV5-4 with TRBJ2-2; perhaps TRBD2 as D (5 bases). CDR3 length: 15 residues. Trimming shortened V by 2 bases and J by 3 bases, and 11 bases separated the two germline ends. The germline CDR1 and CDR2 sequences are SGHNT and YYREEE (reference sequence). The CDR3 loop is CASSFSSSDTGELFF. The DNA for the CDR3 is TGTGCCAGCAGCTTCTCTAGCAGCGACACCGGGGAGCTGTTTTTT.

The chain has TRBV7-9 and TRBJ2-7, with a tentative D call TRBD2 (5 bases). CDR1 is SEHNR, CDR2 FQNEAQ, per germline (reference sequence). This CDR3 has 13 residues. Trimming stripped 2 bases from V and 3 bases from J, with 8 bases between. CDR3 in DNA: TGTGCCAGCAGCTTATCGGCGGGCTACGAGCAGTACTTC. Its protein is CASSLSAGYEQYF.

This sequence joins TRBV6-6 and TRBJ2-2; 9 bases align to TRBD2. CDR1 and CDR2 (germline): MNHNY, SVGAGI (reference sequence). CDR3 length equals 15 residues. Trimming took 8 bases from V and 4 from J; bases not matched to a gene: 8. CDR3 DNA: TGTGCCAGCCGCCGCGGGGGGGCCGGCACCGGGGAGCTGTTTTTT. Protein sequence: CASRRGGAGTGELFF.

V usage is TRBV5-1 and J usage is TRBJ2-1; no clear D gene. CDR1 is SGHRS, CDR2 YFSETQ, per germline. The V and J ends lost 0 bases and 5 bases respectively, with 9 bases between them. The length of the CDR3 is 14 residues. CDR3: CASSLVVPNNEQFF. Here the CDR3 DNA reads TGCGCCAGCAGCTTGGTGGTACCAAACAATGAGCAGTTCTTC. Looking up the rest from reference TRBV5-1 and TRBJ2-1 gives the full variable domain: KAGVTQTPRYLIKTRGQQVTLSCSPISGHRSVSWYQQTPGQGLQFLFEYFSETQRNKGNFPGRFSGRQFSNSRSEMNVSTLELGDSALYLCASSLVVPNNEQFFGPGTRLTVL.

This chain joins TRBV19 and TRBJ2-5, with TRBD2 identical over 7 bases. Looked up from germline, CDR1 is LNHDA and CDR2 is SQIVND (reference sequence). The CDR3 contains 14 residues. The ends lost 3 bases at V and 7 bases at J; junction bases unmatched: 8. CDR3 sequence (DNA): TGTGCCAGTAGTATCCCGGGAGGCCGGGTGACCCAGTACTTC. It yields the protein CASSIPGGRVTQYF.

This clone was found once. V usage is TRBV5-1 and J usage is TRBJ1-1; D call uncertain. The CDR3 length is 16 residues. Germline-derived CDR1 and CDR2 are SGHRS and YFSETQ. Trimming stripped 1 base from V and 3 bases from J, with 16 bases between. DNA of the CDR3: TGCGCCAGCAGCTTGTTGTCAATTCGGTCGGACACTGAAGCTTTCTTT. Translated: CASSLLSIRSDTEAFF. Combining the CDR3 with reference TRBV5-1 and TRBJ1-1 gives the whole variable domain KAGVTQTPRYLIKTRGQQVTLSCSPISGHRSVSWYQQTPGQGLQFLFEYFSETQRNKGNFPGRFSGRQFSNSRSEMNVSTLELGDSALYLCASSLLSIRSDTEAFFGQGTRLTVV.

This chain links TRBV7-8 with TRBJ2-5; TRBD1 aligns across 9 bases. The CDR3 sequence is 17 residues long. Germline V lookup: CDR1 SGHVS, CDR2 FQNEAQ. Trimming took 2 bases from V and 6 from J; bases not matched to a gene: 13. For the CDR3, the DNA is TGTGCCAGCAGCTTACAGGGTGGTTGGGACAGGGTGAAGACCCAGTACTTC. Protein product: CASSLQGGWDRVKTQYF.

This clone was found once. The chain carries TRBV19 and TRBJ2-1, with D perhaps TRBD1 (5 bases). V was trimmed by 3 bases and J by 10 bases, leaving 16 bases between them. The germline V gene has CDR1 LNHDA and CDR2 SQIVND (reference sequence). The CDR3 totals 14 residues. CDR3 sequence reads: CASSINAGTGEQFF. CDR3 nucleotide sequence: TGTGCCAGTAGTATCAACGCAGGAACAGGAGAGCAGTTCTTC.

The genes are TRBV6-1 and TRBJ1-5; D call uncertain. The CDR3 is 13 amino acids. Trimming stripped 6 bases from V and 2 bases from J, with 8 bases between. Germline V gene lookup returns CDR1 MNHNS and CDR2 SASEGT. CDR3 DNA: TGTGCCAGCAGGGAGTCGGGCAATCAGCCCCAGCATTTT. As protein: CASRESGNQPQHF.

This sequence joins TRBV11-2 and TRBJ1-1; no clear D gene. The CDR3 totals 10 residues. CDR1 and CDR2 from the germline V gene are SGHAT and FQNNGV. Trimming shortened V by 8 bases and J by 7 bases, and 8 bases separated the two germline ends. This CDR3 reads CASQSVEAFF. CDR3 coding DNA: TGTGCCAGCCAATCAGTTGAAGCTTTCTTT.

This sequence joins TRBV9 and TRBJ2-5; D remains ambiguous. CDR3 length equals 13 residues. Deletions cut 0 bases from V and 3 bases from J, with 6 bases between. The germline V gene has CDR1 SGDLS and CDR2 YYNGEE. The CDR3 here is CASSVGTEETQYF. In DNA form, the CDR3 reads TGTGCCAGCAGCGTAGGGACGGAAGAGACCCAGTACTTC.

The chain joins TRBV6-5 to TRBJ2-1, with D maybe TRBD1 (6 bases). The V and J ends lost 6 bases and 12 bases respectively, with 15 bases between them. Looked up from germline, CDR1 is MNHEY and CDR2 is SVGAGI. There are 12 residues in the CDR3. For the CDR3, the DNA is TGTGCCAGCAGCCCCGGGACACTTGGGCAGTTCTTC. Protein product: CASSPGTLGQFF.

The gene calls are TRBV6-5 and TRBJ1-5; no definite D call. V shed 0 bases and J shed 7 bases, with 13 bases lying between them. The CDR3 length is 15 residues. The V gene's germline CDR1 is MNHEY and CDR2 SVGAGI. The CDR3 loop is CASSYSRTERQPQHF. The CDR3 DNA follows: TGTGCCAGCAGTTACTCGAGGACCGAGAGACAGCCCCAGCATTTT.

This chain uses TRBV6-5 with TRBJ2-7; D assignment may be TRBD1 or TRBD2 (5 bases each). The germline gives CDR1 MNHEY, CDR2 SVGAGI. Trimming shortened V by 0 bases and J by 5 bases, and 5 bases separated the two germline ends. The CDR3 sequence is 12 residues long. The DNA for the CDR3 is TGTGCCAGCAGTTACTCGGGGGACGAGCAGTACTTC. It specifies CASSYSGDEQYF.

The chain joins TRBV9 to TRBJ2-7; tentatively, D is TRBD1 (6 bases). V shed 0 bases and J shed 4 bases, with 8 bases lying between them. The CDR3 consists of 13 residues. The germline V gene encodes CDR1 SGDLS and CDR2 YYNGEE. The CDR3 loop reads CASSVGTEYEQYF. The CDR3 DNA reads TGTGCCAGCAGCGTAGGGACAGAATACGAGCAGTACTTC.

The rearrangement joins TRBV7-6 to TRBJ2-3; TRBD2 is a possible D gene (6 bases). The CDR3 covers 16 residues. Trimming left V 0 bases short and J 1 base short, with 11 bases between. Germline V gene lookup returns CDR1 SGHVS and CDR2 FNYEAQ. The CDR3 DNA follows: TGTGCCAGCAGCTTAGCGGGGGGAGCCCGCACAGATACGCAGTATTTT. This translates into CASSLAGGARTDTQYF.

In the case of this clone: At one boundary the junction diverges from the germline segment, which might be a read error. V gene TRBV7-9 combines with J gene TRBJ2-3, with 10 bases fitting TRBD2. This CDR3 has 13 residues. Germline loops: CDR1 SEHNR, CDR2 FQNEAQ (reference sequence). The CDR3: CASSLAGEDTQYF. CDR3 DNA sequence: TGTGCCAGCAGCCTAGCGGGAGAAGATACGCAGTATTTT.

The CDR3 region is CASSLVPPQIIQYF. CDR3 coding DNA: TGTGCCAGCAGCTTAGTTCCTCCACAGATCATTCAGTACTTC. J is TRBJ2-4 and V is TRBV7-2; D is undetermined. The CDR3 spans 14 residues. V lost 1 base and J lost 9, with 13 bases in between. In germline, CDR1 is SGHTA, CDR2 FQGNSA.

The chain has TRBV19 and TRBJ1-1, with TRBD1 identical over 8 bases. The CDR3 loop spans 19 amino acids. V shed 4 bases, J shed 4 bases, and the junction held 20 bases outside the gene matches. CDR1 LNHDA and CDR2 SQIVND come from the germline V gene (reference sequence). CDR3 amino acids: CASSSRKYRKDRASTEAFF. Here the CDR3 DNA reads TGTGCCAGTAGTAGCCGCAAATACCGGAAGGACAGGGCGAGCACTGAAGCTTTCTTT.

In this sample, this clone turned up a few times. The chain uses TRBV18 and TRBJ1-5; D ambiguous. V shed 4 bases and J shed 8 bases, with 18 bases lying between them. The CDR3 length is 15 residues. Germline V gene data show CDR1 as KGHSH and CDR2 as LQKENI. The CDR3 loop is CASSRGLGIVEPQHF. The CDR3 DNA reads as TGTGCCAGCTCACGAGGATTAGGGATTGTGGAGCCCCAGCATTTT.

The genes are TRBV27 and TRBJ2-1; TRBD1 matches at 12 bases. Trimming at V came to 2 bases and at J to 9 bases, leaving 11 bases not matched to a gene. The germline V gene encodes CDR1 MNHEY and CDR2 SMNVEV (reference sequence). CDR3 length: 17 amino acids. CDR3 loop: CASSLRGGGTGGSEQFF. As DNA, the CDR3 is TGTGCCAGCAGTTTAAGGGGGGGCGGGACAGGGGGCAGTGAGCAGTTCTTC.

CDR3 in amino acids: CASSEALRYYEQYF. CDR3 in DNA: TGTGCCAGCAGTGAAGCGCTTAGGTACTACGAGCAGTACTTC. The V gene is TRBV2, the J gene TRBJ2-7; D not certain. Germline assignment: CDR1 SNHLY and CDR2 FYNNEI. The CDR3 runs 14 residues. Trimming left V 0 bases short and J 3 bases short, with 9 bases between.

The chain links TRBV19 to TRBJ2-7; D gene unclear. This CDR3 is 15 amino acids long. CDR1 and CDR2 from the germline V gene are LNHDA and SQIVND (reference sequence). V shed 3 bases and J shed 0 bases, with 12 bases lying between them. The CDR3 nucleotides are TGTGCCAGTAGTATTACCCGGTTAGGCTCCTACGAGCAGTACTTC. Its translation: CASSITRLGSYEQYF.

The CDR3 is CASSDRDSGELFF. The CDR3 DNA reads TGCGCCAGCAGTGACAGGGACAGCGGGGAGCTGTTTTTT. The rearrangement links TRBV10-1 to TRBJ2-2, with 7 bases lining up with TRBD1. The trim removed 3 bases at V and 7 bases at J, leaving 2 bases unmatched. The CDR3 is 13 residues long. Germline V gene sequence: CDR1 WNHNN, CDR2 SYGVQD (reference sequence).

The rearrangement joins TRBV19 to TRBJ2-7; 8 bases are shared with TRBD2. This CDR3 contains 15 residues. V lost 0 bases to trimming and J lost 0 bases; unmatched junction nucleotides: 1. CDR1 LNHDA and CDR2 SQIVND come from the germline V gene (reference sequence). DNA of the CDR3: TGTGCCAGTAGTATAGACAGCGGGAGCTCCTACGAGCAGTACTTC. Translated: CASSIDSGSSYEQYF. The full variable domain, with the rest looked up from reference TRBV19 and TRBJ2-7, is DGGITQSPKYLFRKEGQNVTLSCEQNLNHDAMYWYRQDPGQGLRLIYYSQIVNDFQKGDIAEGYSVSREKKESFPLTVTSAQKNPTAFYLCASSIDSGSSYEQYFGPGTRLTVT.

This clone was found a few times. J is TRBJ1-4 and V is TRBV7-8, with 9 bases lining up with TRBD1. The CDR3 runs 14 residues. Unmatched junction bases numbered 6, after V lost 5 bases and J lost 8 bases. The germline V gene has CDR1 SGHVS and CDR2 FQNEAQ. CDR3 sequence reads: CASSRKDRGEKLFF. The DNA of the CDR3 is TGTGCCAGCAGCCGGAAAGACAGGGGGGAAAAACTGTTTTTT. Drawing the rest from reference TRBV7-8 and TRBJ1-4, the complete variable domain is GAGVSQSPRYKVAKRGQDVALRCDPISGHVSLFWYQQALGQGPEFLTYFQNEAQLDKSGLPSDRFFAERPEGSVSTLKIQRTQQEDSAVYLCASSRKDRGEKLFFGSGTQLSVL.

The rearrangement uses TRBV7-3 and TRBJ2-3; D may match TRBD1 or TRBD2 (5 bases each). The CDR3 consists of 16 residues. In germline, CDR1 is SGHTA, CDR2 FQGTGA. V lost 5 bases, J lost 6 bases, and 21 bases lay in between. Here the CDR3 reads CASSPTGRGVADTQYF. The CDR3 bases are TGTGCCAGCAGCCCAACGGGACGAGGAGTTGCGGATACGCAGTATTTT.

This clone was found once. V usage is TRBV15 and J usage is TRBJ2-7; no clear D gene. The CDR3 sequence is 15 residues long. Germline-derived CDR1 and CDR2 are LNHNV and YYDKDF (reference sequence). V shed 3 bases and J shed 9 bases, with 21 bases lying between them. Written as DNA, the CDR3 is TGTGCCACCAGCAGGATATCTACCCTCCCGACGGCGCAGTACTTC. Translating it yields CATSRISTLPTAQYF.

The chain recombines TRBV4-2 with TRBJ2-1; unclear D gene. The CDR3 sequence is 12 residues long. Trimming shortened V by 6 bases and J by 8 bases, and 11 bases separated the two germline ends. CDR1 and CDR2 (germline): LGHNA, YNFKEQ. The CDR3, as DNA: TGTGCCAGCAGTCGAGAAAGCTATGAGCAGTTCTTC. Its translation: CASSRESYEQFF.

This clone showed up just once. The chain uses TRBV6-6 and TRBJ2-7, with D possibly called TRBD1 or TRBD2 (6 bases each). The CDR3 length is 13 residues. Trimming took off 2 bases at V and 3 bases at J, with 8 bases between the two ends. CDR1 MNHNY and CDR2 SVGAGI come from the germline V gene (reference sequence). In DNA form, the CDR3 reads TGTGCCAGCAGTTACAGGGGGGACTACGAGCAGTACTTC. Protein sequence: CASSYRGDYEQYF.